The sequence of this T cell receptor (beta chain) was determined in a study of regulatory T cells in long-lasting Graves disease. General observations from the study: Persistent Graves' patients had lower TCR diversity than newly diagnosed ones.

Indicated time point: persistent/refractory GD, antithyroid drugs over 5 years with positive TRAb. The TCR library used RNA extracted from PBMCs. Library construction for TCR beta used iRepertoire HTBI primers and Arm-PCR of CDR3 regions. One entry per CDR3 protein, called by TCRdb with MiXCR from the multiplex PCR reads. The profile covers around 460,000 distinct CDR3 sequences, with roughly a fifth appearing a single time and 7.1% taken by the ten largest. In its sample, this clonotype was seen many times. Its antigen is unidentified. This CDR3 comprises 19 residues. Unmatched junction bases numbered 13, after V lost 2 bases and J lost 0 bases. Germline V gene data show CDR1 as MDHEN and CDR2 as SYDVKM.

The sequencing used peripheral blood mononuclear cells (PBMCs), collected when the disease was refractory, from a patient treated with antithyroid drugs. This clonotype originated in a female donor with Graves disease. This chain joins TRBV28 and TRBJ1-3, with 7 bases identical to TRBD1. In DNA, the CDR3 is TGTGCCAGCAGTTTAGACCCCCTGGGACAGCCAGTCTCTGGAAACACCATATATTTT. Protein: CASSLDPLGQPVSGNTIYF.